This T cell receptor (beta chain) was recovered during a study of cytomegalovirus exposure and HLA in healthy donors (TCRdb year 2017). Regarding the research as a whole: In an earlier analysis of approximately 500 of the donors, 250 to 300 Gb of sequence data and approximately 100 million unique TCR beta sequences from about 179 million T cells were reported. A later genetic analysis took genome-wide SNP genotypes for about three fifths of the roughly 700 donors and used that subset as a discovery cohort. In a later analysis, previously published TCR beta repertoires from fewer than 750 donors were re-analyzed and high-resolution HLA genotyping was added so that TCR occurrence patterns could be studied. About 280 gigabases of sequencing data and 70 million to 85 million unique TCR sequences were included in an early release covering several hundred HLA-typed donors. Both class I and class II loci were covered by HLA typing, at four-digit resolution. Of the roughly 400 genotyped donors, 80% to 90% were placed in the genetic ancestry cluster associated with self-reported Caucasian donors. Rather than drawing on any new phenotypic data, the later analysis identified candidate immune exposures from TCR beta sequences and the way those sequences occurred across donors. In addition to the first cohort of hundreds of subjects, a separate validation cohort of over 90 different subjects was used. The number of typed donors differed by locus: about 620-640 for A, B, C, DRB1 and DQB1; 500 to 550 for DQA1; roughly 600 for DPA1; and about 470 for DPB1. The study profiled the T cell repertoires of some 610 subjects by immunosequencing and related them to cytomegalovirus serostatus. To predict cytomegalovirus infection status, the study combined high-throughput TCR immunosequencing, statistical association of individual TCRs with disease status, and machine learning. Among some 400 genotyped donors of the cohort, an average of approximately 240,000 unique TCR beta nucleotide sequences was sequenced per donor, of which about 18% were non-productive. Every discovery cohort repertoire had been produced on one sequencing platform. Donor age, sex, ethnicity and CMV serostatus were collected together with the repertoire data. A handful of DR-DQ haplotypes were handled as single units for association and clustering because linkage in the cohort was strong. The study was designed to test whether signatures of past pathogen exposure could be identified by cataloging public T cell receptors. An earlier analysis of 587 of the donors applied high-throughput TCR beta sequencing to assess whether each TCR beta V gene segment acted as functional or pseudogenic.

There are 12 amino acids in the CDR3, from cysteine to phenylalanine inclusive. The retained sequence is limited to the CDR3, 36 bases, with the frame set at the first base. The germline ends are 7 bases apart after V is trimmed by 2 bases and J by 2 bases. Looking up the germline V gene (reference sequence) yields CDR1 GTSNPN and CDR2 SVGIG. The cohort consisted of approximately 670 healthy bone marrow donors. At the time of sampling, all cohort members were nominally healthy, though unrecorded immune exposures were likely present. The donor tested CMV seronegative and was one of the 352 seronegative cohort members. A peripheral blood sample was collected from each donor, and TCR beta sequencing was performed on peripheral blood mononuclear cells. Genomic DNA extraction from the blood cell samples was performed with the Qiagen DNeasy Blood Extraction Kit. The library was built by means of the immunoSEQ multiplex PCR assay. For the multiplex PCR, a mixture combining 60 forward primers for TCR Vbeta segments and 13 reverse primers for TCR Jbeta segments was used. The CDR3 region of rearranged TCR beta genes was amplified from genomic DNA by a multiplex PCR assay. The Illumina HiSeq System was used to sequence the amplified TCR beta libraries as 87-base-pair reads. The original methods were these. A later analysis counted tens of millions of unique TCR beta chains across the 650 to 800 repertoires, and around 9.9 million of these chains were shared by at least two donors. Raw reads were error-corrected and collapsed into unique sequences by a nearest-neighbor algorithm in which closely related sequences were merged to remove PCR and sequencing errors. Alignment of CDR3 sequences to IMGT reference sequences was used to assign V, D and J gene segments. For a sequence to be retained, at least a six-nucleotide match to both a V gene segment and a J gene segment was required. A rearrangement counted as productive if the CDR3 had no stop codons and remained in frame with V and J, and every other rearrangement counted as non-productive. CDR3 was defined according to IMGT convention as the region running from the second conserved V-encoded cysteine to the conserved J-encoded phenylalanine. In an earlier analysis of roughly 580 of the donors, sequences lacking an unambiguous match to a single V gene segment were excluded. An earlier analysis of several hundred of the donors classified V segments as functional when productive rearrangements were above 56.7% and as segregating when the standard deviation between donors was above 5%. A statistical classification framework was built for diagnosing cytomegalovirus status from the catalog of TCR beta chain sequences. In a later analysis, V and J genes were assigned by comparing TCR nucleotide sequences against IMGT/GENE-DB human TR gene sequences. The TCRdist pipeline was used in a later analysis to assign CDR3 sequences and most-parsimonious VDJ recombination scenarios. In a later analysis, each TCR beta chain was defined by its CDR3 amino acid sequence together with its V-gene family, and reads lacking a unique V-gene family were excluded. In a later analysis, some 600 highly shared, low-generation-probability nucleotide sequences were removed to address suspected cross-contamination and a sequencing artifact. In a later analysis, a clonal expansion index was calculated for each public chain from normalized within-repertoire ranks of inferred template counts. Generation probabilities in a later analysis came from a VDJ recombination model fitted to out-of-frame rearrangements, and those results were checked against IGoR. A later analysis scored TCR-TCR, TCR-HLA and TCR-CMV co-occurrence with hypergeometric tests, applying a repertoire-size bias correction to TCR pairs. In a later analysis, false discovery rates were estimated by permuting HLA or CMV assignments 20 times. A later analysis grouped co-occurring TCRs with DBSCAN, adding TCRdist sequence similarity when clustering within HLA-allele-positive subsets. Co-occurrence clustering excluded repertoires with fewer than 30,000 or more than 120,000 public chains, plus five with anomalous nucleotide sharing. In TCRdb, the immuneACCESS table is reduced to in-frame sequences with V and J assigned. These tables do not hold every clone; where another copy was compared, an unresolved V gene accounts for under half, and the others remain unexplained. The V and J calls and clone size were taken over from that table, and D and trimming were inferred from the DNA. The record for this sample contains approximately 80,000 clones. The ten biggest clones cover 1.1% of the sample.

What the study reported, not specific to this receptor: According to the authors, the approach could potentially be generalized to other disease states and immunological phenotypes. The presence/absence analyses assumed that sequencing depth was roughly uniform across donors, and that assumption may not be true. According to a later genetic analysis, donors in an Asian-associated ancestry cluster had fewer N-insertions in productive TCRs than the roughly 670-donor mean. Correlated functional status among segregating V segments might be attributable to linkage disequilibrium, but an unknown experimental factor could not be ruled out. A further reported finding was that TCR beta sequences accurately predicted the HLA-A and HLA-B alleles for most subjects in the first cohort. An association between a missense DCLRE1C variant and V-gene and J-gene trimming of TCR beta chains was found in a later genetic analysis and replicated in an independent cohort. Because counts were too low, seventeen rarely observed V segments, including chromosome 9 orphons, were excluded from the earlier analysis of some 590 of the donors. A later analysis found that most CMV-associated TCR beta chains appeared HLA-restricted, with HLA associations seemingly driven largely by CMV exposure. A few of the identified cytomegalovirus-associated TCR beta chains were confirmed in vitro to be specific for cytomegalovirus antigens. According to a later analysis, TCR association rates differed among HLA loci, with DRB1 alleles showing the most associated TCRs and HLA-C alleles showing the fewest. Because HLA typing was unavailable for some donors at each locus, only the typed subset was used in association tests. The classifier was reported to diagnose cytomegalovirus status with high specificity and sensitivity in both the original and validation cohorts. Several of the top co-occurrence clusters appeared to be linked to parvovirus B19, influenza, CMV and Epstein-Barr virus, according to a later analysis. Strong co-occurrence of HLA alleles, especially DR and DQ, made assigning TCR associations to individual alleles difficult. Immune exposure information for the cohort was limited to CMV serostatus. Most TCR sequences were observed very rarely across donors, whereas some public TCRs were present in many individuals. In the study, about 150 TCR beta chains were listed as associated with cytomegalovirus. In a later analysis, HLA-associated TCR beta chains showed more clonal expansion and lower generation probabilities than non-associated chains that were equally common. Some IMGT-functional V segments, including TRBV6-2 and TRBV6-3, could not be told apart with the 87-base-pair reads, so those segments were excluded. This cohort had only TCR beta chains sequenced, and the lack of alpha or paired-chain data limited which features could be detected. The sequencing pipeline was judged likely to have produced a cluster of highly shared sequence variants as a technical artifact. Specific HLA alleles were associated with 15,000 to 20,000 TCR beta sequences at a false discovery rate of 0.05 in a later analysis. In an earlier analysis of 587 of the donors, most TCR beta V segments appeared in productive rearrangements about 87% or about 30% of the time, broadly matching IMGT annotations.

In regard to this clone: The target of this receptor is not known.

The chain is made from TRBV30 and TRBJ2-7; matching of 6 bases hints at TRBD2 as the D gene. Sequenced sample: PBMCs. This sequence originates from a woman in her 30s in good health and CMV-seronegative. The nucleotide sequence is TGTGCCTGGAGTACGGGGGCCTACGAGCAGTACTTC. The encoded protein is CAWSTGAYEQYF.